These 13 T cell receptor beta chains were sequenced from one sample in a study of control samples from healthy donors and cancer patients. Data came from immunoSEQ multiplex PCR; TCRdb stores just in-frame clones and leaves some out. The profile shows 75,000 to 100,000 clones, around 86% of them singletons. Sequencing was performed on blood. These receptors all come from a woman in her fifties or sixties in good health.

CDR3 residues: CASSLMGDSGNTIYF. DNA of the CDR3: TGTGCCAGCAGCTTGATGGGGGACTCTGGAAACACCATATATTTT. The V gene is TRBV13, the J gene TRBJ1-3; TRBD1 might be the D (5 bases). Trimming took off 3 bases at V and 0 bases at J, with 9 bases between the two ends. Germline V gives CDR1 PRHDT, CDR2 FYEKMQ (reference sequence). The CDR3 extends over 15 amino acids.

The V call is TRBV11-3, the J call TRBJ1-1; D might be TRBD1 (5 bases). V dropped 5 bases and J dropped 1 base, with 11 bases sitting between them. Germline V CDR1 and CDR2: SGHNT, YENEEA. The CDR3 totals 14 residues. CDR3 protein: CASSGQQENTEAFF. CDR3 nucleotide sequence: TGTGCCAGCAGCGGGCAACAGGAGAACACTGAAGCTTTCTTT.

The rearrangement joins TRBV29-1 to TRBJ2-1; 9 nucleotides agree with TRBD2. Looked up from germline, CDR1 is SQVTM and CDR2 is ANQGSEA. The CDR3 spans 17 residues. With 2 bases clipped from V and 0 bases from J, the junction kept 8 bases outside the gene matches. The CDR3 region is CSVEPGWRGGSYNEQFF. The CDR3 bases are TGCAGCGTTGAACCGGGGTGGCGGGGGGGCTCCTACAATGAGCAGTTCTTC.

This rearrangement joins TRBV5-1 to TRBJ2-7; tentative D call: TRBD1 (5 bases). From germline, CDR1 is SGHRS and CDR2 YFSETQ. V lost 5 bases, J lost 3 bases, and 18 bases lay in between. CDR3 length: 15 residues. CDR3 sequence reads: CASSFLPSRDYEQYF. CDR3 in DNA: TGCGCCAGCAGTTTCCTCCCGTCCAGGGACTACGAGCAGTACTTC.

This rearrangement joins TRBV4-2 to TRBJ1-3, with D perhaps matching TRBD1 (5 bases). Looked up from germline, CDR1 is LGHNA and CDR2 is YNFKEQ. The CDR3 covers 18 residues. Deletions cut 0 bases from V and 4 bases from J, with 19 bases between. CDR3 amino acids: CASSQEAGAGPGGNTIYF. CDR3 sequence (DNA): TGTGCCAGCAGCCAAGAAGCCGGGGCCGGTCCGGGAGGAAACACCATATATTTT.

The CDR3 DNA reads TGTGCCAGCAGCCCTTCCTGGGTCTCTGGGGCCAACGTCCTGACTTTC. This encodes CASSPSWVSGANVLTF. This chain joins TRBV7-9 and TRBJ2-6; D gene ambiguous. The CDR3 length is 16 residues. With 5 bases removed from V and 0 bases from J, the gap between germline ends came to 11 bases. Germline V gene lookup returns CDR1 SEHNR and CDR2 FQNEAQ (reference sequence).

This chain joins TRBV19 and TRBJ1-5, with D possibly being TRBD1 (6 bases). V lost 6 bases, J lost 6 bases, and 21 bases lay in between. This CDR3 contains 16 residues. Germline assignment: CDR1 LNHDA and CDR2 SQIVND (reference sequence). This CDR3 is CASRFSGTKVGQPQHF. DNA of the CDR3: TGTGCCAGTAGGTTCTCCGGGACAAAAGTAGGTCAGCCCCAGCATTTT.

This clone was seen a single time. J is TRBJ2-4 and V is TRBV9; the match to TRBD2 covers 9 bases. CDR1 and CDR2 from the germline V gene are SGDLS and YYNGEE. The V gene end was trimmed by 3 bases and the J gene end by 1 base; junction bases not matched to a gene: 20. The CDR3 is made up of 21 amino acids. CDR3 nucleotides: TGTGCCAGCAGCGGAGCCCTGGGGGGCGGGGGGGTCGATGGCGCCAAAAACATTCAGTACTTC. Its protein product is CASSGALGGGGVDGAKNIQYF.

This chain connects TRBV10-2 to TRBJ2-1, with 9 nucleotides matching TRBD1. J lost 6 bases, V lost 2 bases, and 5 bases had no gene match. The CDR3 spans 15 residues. Per the germline V gene, CDR1 is WSHSY and CDR2 is SAAADI. CDR3 in DNA: TGCGCCAGCAGTGAGGGGCTACAGGGGGCCAATGAGCAGTTCTTC. This codes for CASSEGLQGANEQFF.

The V gene is TRBV6-5, the J gene TRBJ1-3, with D unclear. The CDR3 covers 15 residues. The V and J ends lost 4 bases and 3 bases respectively, with 13 bases between them. Germline assignment: CDR1 MNHEY and CDR2 SVGAGI. The CDR3 DNA reads TGTGCCAGCAGTTCGGAGGGTGGCCGTGGAAACACCATATATTTT. Encoded protein: CASSSEGGRGNTIYF.

The chain links TRBV7-2 to TRBJ1-4; D not certain. In germline, CDR1 is SGHTA, CDR2 FQGNSA. The CDR3 totals 13 residues. V was trimmed by 3 bases and J by 6 bases, leaving 8 bases between them. DNA for the CDR3: TGTGCCAGCAGCTTGACGCCCGATGAAAAACTGTTTTTT. It specifies CASSLTPDEKLFF.

This sequence joins TRBV15 and TRBJ1-4; D is unclear. V was pared by 0 bases and J by 3 bases, with 23 bases between. Germline V gives CDR1 LNHNV, CDR2 YYDKDF (reference sequence). The CDR3 totals 20 residues. The CDR3 reads CATSRDPGFTQLWANEKLFF. The CDR3 bases are TGTGCCACCAGCAGAGATCCGGGATTTACGCAACTGTGGGCTAATGAAAAACTGTTTTTT.

This clone is medium-sized (0.01 to 0.1%). The chain couples TRBV6-2 or TRBV6-3 to TRBJ2-7, with D possibly TRBD1 on 6 matching bases. The CDR3 covers 14 residues. Germline CDR1 and CDR2: MNHEY and SVGEGT. V was pared by 2 bases and J by 4 bases, with 12 bases between. The CDR3 DNA reads TGTGCCAGCAGTTACGGACAGCTCTGGTACGAGCAGTACTTC. Translated, it gives CASSYGQLWYEQYF.